Listed here are 29 T cell receptor beta chains from one sample, sequenced in a study of shared clonotypes between healthy human individuals. Selected positively for CCR7 and CD45RO-negative, naive CD8 cells excluded terminally differentiated effector memory CD45RA+ cells. Clones were read by immunoSEQ multiplex PCR, and TCRdb kept only the in-frame ones, dropping some. Here the sample spans some 1,900,000 clones, less than 95% being singletons. The sample taken for sequencing was naive CD8+ T cells sorted from blood. These receptors were taken from a man younger than 30 in good health.

This chain uses TRBV2 with TRBJ2-5; maybe TRBD1 (6 bases). In germline, CDR1 is SNHLY, CDR2 FYNNEI. The V end was cut by 4 bases, the J end by 4 bases, with 13 bases between. CDR3 length equals 14 residues. CDR3: CASSGAGVIETQYF. Written as DNA, the CDR3 is TGTGCCAGCAGTGGGGCAGGGGTGATAGAGACCCAGTACTTC.

This chain connects TRBV30 to TRBJ2-7, with a weak D call TRBD1 (6 bases). The V end was cut by 2 bases, the J end by 1 base, with 15 bases between. The CDR3 loop spans 15 amino acids. The germline V gene encodes CDR1 GTSNPN and CDR2 SVGIG (reference sequence). The CDR3 region is CAWSPLRQGSYEQYF. The CDR3 coding sequence is TGTGCCTGGAGTCCTTTAAGGCAGGGGTCCTACGAGCAGTACTTC.

V gene TRBV2 combines with J gene TRBJ1-2, with D perhaps matching TRBD1 (5 bases). The CDR3 runs to 13 residues. V was pared by 2 bases and J by 5 bases, with 9 bases between. Germline V gene lookup returns CDR1 SNHLY and CDR2 FYNNEI. Here the CDR3 reads CASSESTVYGYTF. For the CDR3, the DNA is TGTGCCAGCAGTGAATCGACAGTTTATGGCTACACCTTC.

This chain links TRBV11-2 with TRBJ2-5; 9 nucleotides agree with TRBD2. J lost 5 bases, V lost 5 bases, and 6 bases had no gene match. Germline CDR1 reads SGHAT; CDR2 reads FQNNGV. The CDR3 covers 14 residues. In nucleotides, the CDR3 is TGTGCCAGCAGCCTTAGCGGGAGAGATGAGACCCAGTACTTC. Amino acid sequence: CASSLSGRDETQYF.

This clone was observed a single time. The sample has other DNA sequences that encode this CDR3 too. This rearrangement joins TRBV9 to TRBJ2-5; 9 nucleotides line up with TRBD2. The V and J ends lost 0 bases and 0 bases, in that order; junction bases with no gene match: 3. Per germline, CDR1 SGDLS and CDR2 YYNGEE. This CDR3 spans 16 amino acids. The CDR3 sequence is CASSVEAGGYQETQYF. The CDR3 region has the DNA TGTGCCAGCAGCGTAGAGGCGGGAGGGTACCAAGAGACCCAGTACTTC.

This clone came up once. V and J are TRBV1 and TRBJ1-2; the table's D call, TRBD1, was not checked against the DNA. TRBV1 is labeled a pseudogene. The CDR3 consists of 17 residues. In DNA, the CDR3 is TGCACCAGCAGCCAAGATCCCGCCTTACAGGGAAACTATGGCTACACCTTC. Its protein is CTSSQDPALQGNYGYTF.

V is TRBV6-1 and J is TRBJ1-2, with TRBD1 matching 9 bases. CDR1 is MNHNS, CDR2 SASEGT, per germline. This CDR3 comprises 14 residues. V was pared by 1 base and J by 8 bases, with 5 bases of the junction left unmatched. The CDR3 region has the DNA TGTGCCAGCAGTGAAGATAGGACAGGGGACGGCTACACCTTC. It codes for CASSEDRTGDGYTF.

This clone was seen once. The chain couples TRBV25-1 to TRBJ2-7, with D maybe TRBD2 (5 bases). Trimming removed 1 base at V and 0 bases at J, with 10 bases between. CDR1 MGHDK and CDR2 SYGVNS come from the germline V gene. This CDR3 spans 15 amino acids. Here the CDR3 DNA reads TGTGCCAGCAGTGAATCACGGGGATACTCCTACGAGCAGTACTTC. Translating gives CASSESRGYSYEQYF.

The V gene is TRBV2, the J gene TRBJ2-3; TRBD1 agrees at 8 bases. The CDR3 runs to 16 residues. Germline trimming cut 6 bases from V and 1 base from J; bases unmatched to any gene: 9. In germline, CDR1 is SNHLY, CDR2 FYNNEI. The chain's CDR3 is CASSGDRYDGTDTQYF. The DNA of the CDR3 is TGTGCCAGCAGCGGGGACAGGTATGACGGCACAGATACGCAGTATTTT.

The chain links TRBV4-1 to TRBJ2-5, with TRBD2 identical over 11 bases. Matching the DNA end better, TRBJ2-7 makes the J call doubtful. Germline CDR1 is MGHRA and CDR2 is YSYEKL. This CDR3 has 16 amino acids. CDR3 residues: CASSQGKLAGVYEQYF. The CDR3 DNA follows: TGCGCCAGCAGCCAAGGTAAACTAGCGGGAGTCTACGAGCAGTACTTC.

The chain carries TRBV5-4 and TRBJ2-1; D remains unclear. CDR1 is SGHNT and CDR2 is YYREEE in the germline V gene (reference sequence). This CDR3 comprises 12 residues. V lost 6 bases and J lost 8, with 12 bases in between. The CDR3 DNA sequence: TGTGCCAGCAACGATGATAGGGATGAGCAGTTCTTC. Translating it yields CASNDDRDEQFF.

The chain recombines TRBV4-1 with TRBJ2-3; 8 bases align to TRBD2. Germline assignment: CDR1 MGHRA and CDR2 YSYEKL. Trimming took 1 base from V and 7 from J; bases not matched to a gene: 7. This CDR3 region has 15 residues. The CDR3 region has the DNA TGCGCCAGCAGCCAAGGAGCGGGGGCTAAGAATACGCAGTATTTT. As protein: CASSQGAGAKNTQYF.

The chain links TRBV11-2 to TRBJ2-5; 8 bases match TRBD2. The CDR3 consists of 14 residues. V lost 7 bases to trimming and J lost 4 bases; unmatched junction nucleotides: 8. Germline V gene sequence: CDR1 SGHAT, CDR2 FQNNGV. This chain's CDR3 is CASTVSGISETQYF. CDR3 in DNA: TGTGCCAGCACCGTTAGCGGGATTTCAGAGACCCAGTACTTC.

V usage is TRBV7-8 and J usage is TRBJ2-7; TRBD1 agrees at 8 bases. The V gene end was trimmed by 4 bases and the J gene end by 5 bases; junction bases not matched to a gene: 7. This CDR3 comprises 14 residues. Germline CDR1 is SGHVS and CDR2 is FQNEAQ. The CDR3 here is CASSSQGAGDEQYF. The CDR3 DNA reads TGTGCCAGCAGCTCCCAGGGGGCGGGCGACGAGCAGTACTTC.

This chain joins TRBV4-1 and TRBJ2-5, with TRBD2 matching 16 bases. Germline-derived CDR1 and CDR2 are MGHRA and YSYEKL. After removal of 1 base from V and 1 base from J, the junction contained 3 bases not matched to a gene. The CDR3 covers 18 residues. For the CDR3, the DNA is TGCGCCAGCAGCCAAGCCGGGACTAGCGGGGGGGCCCAAGAGACCCAGTACTTC. Translated: CASSQAGTSGGAQETQYF.

This clone was picked up one time. The chain combines TRBV5-1 with TRBJ2-7; 9 bases align to TRBD1. CDR1 is SGHRS and CDR2 is YFSETQ in the germline V gene. V lost 3 bases to trimming and J lost 1 base; unmatched junction nucleotides: 8. The CDR3 has 16 amino acids. CDR3 nucleotide sequence: TGCGCCAGCAGCTCCGGGACAGGGTTACGTTCCTACGAGCAGTACTTC. Translated, it gives CASSSGTGLRSYEQYF.

The V gene is TRBV6-6, the J gene TRBJ2-7; 7 bases agree with TRBD1. Trimming cost V 5 bases and J 1 base; bases outside gene matches: 8. Germline V gene lookup returns CDR1 MNHNY and CDR2 SVGAGI (reference sequence). The CDR3 consists of 15 residues. DNA of the CDR3: TGTGCCAGCAGTCAGAGGACAGGAATATCCTACGAGCAGTACTTC. Translated, it gives CASSQRTGISYEQYF.

This sequence joins TRBV5-1 and TRBJ1-2, with D maybe TRBD1 (5 bases). The germline gives CDR1 SGHRS, CDR2 YFSETQ. With 2 bases removed from V and 2 bases from J, the gap between germline ends came to 7 bases. This CDR3 contains 13 residues. The CDR3 is CASSLQENYGYTF. The CDR3 DNA sequence: TGCGCCAGCAGCTTACAGGAGAACTATGGCTACACCTTC. The full variable domain, rest sourced from reference TRBV5-1 and TRBJ1-2, is KAGVTQTPRYLIKTRGQQVTLSCSPISGHRSVSWYQQTPGQGLQFLFEYFSETQRNKGNFPGRFSGRQFSNSRSEMNVSTLELGDSALYLCASSLQENYGYTFGSGTRLTVV.

This rearrangement joins TRBV9 to TRBJ2-1; 8 nucleotides align to TRBD2. Germline V gene lookup returns CDR1 SGDLS and CDR2 YYNGEE. Losses at the gene ends were 3 bases for V and 15 bases for J; bases not matched to a gene: 8. The CDR3 contains 12 residues. The CDR3 nucleotides are TGTGCCAGCAGCGGATCCGGGACTAGTCGGTTCTTC. Translating it yields CASSGSGTSRFF.

V gene TRBV7-9 combines with J gene TRBJ2-1; 9 bases align to TRBD2. V lost 3 bases, J lost 5 bases, and 5 bases stayed unmatched. CDR1 and CDR2 from the germline V gene are SEHNR and FQNEAQ (reference sequence). This CDR3 spans 15 amino acids. The CDR3 loop is CASSFDGGGDNEQFF. CDR3 nucleotide sequence: TGTGCCAGCAGCTTTGATGGCGGGGGGGACAATGAGCAGTTCTTC.

This chain uses TRBV9 with TRBJ1-6; D might be TRBD1 (6 bases). Deletions cut 4 bases from V and 0 bases from J, with 11 bases between. CDR3 size: 16 residues. Germline CDR1 and CDR2: SGDLS and YYNGEE. CDR3 sequence: CASSLRTDSYNSPLHF. The CDR3 nucleotides are TGTGCCAGCAGCCTCCGGACAGACTCCTATAATTCACCCCTCCACTTT.

The CDR3 bases are TGCGCCAGCAGCCAGGCTGACAGGGGTACAGATACGCAGTATTTT. This codes for CASSQADRGTDTQYF. The V gene is TRBV4-1, the J gene TRBJ2-3; 8 positions agree with TRBD1. The V segment lost 3 bases and the J segment 3 bases; nucleotides outside the gene matches: 5. In germline, CDR1 is MGHRA, CDR2 YSYEKL. This CDR3 is 15 amino acids long.

The V and J genes are TRBV5-6 and TRBJ1-6; TRBD1 aligns across 10 bases. Unmatched junction bases numbered 5, after V lost 2 bases and J lost 6 bases. CDR3 length equals 16 residues. Germline CDR1 reads SGHDT; CDR2 reads YYEEEE. The CDR3 nucleotides are TGTGCCAGCAGCTTCGGACAGGGGGTAGGTAATTCACCCCTCCACTTT. Amino acids: CASSFGQGVGNSPLHF.

The chain is built from TRBV5-6 and TRBJ2-7, with D possibly being TRBD1 (6 bases). The V gene's germline CDR1 is SGHDT and CDR2 YYEEEE. The CDR3 totals 13 residues. V was pared by 1 base and J by 6 bases, with 11 bases between. CDR3 amino acids: CASSLTGSSEQYF. The CDR3, as DNA: TGTGCCAGCAGCTTGACAGGGTCATCCGAGCAGTACTTC.

The chain uses TRBV5-4 and TRBJ2-7, with 7 bases matching TRBD2. The CDR3 runs to 12 residues. The V gene's germline CDR1 is SGHNT and CDR2 YYREEE (reference sequence). The junction had 7 bases not matched to a gene; V was cut back by 10 bases and J by 3 bases. CDR3 amino acids: CAVPGTNYEQYF. CDR3 DNA sequence: TGTGCCGTGCCAGGGACTAACTACGAGCAGTACTTC.

This rearrangement joins TRBV19 to TRBJ1-1; D remains unclear. Germline V gene data show CDR1 as LNHDA and CDR2 as SQIVND (reference sequence). CDR3 length: 13 residues. CDR3 nucleotide sequence: TGTGCTTCCCCTACCCCCTCGAACACTGAAGCTTTCTTT. Protein: CASPTPSNTEAFF.

The genes are TRBV2 and TRBJ2-3, with TRBD1 identical over 7 bases. V lost 5 bases, J lost 4 bases, and 9 bases stayed unmatched. Per germline, CDR1 SNHLY and CDR2 FYNNEI. The CDR3 is 15 residues long. CDR3 protein: CASSNSTGLADTQYF. Written as DNA, the CDR3 is TGTGCCAGCAGTAACTCGACAGGGTTGGCAGATACGCAGTATTTT.

As for this clone: Different DNA sequences within this sample yield the same CDR3. CDR3 in DNA: TGTGCCAGCAGTCCTGGGGGAGGTGAAAAACTGTTTTTT. Translating it yields CASSPGGGEKLFF. The chain links TRBV6-5 to TRBJ1-4, with D perhaps matching TRBD1 (5 bases). Germline V gives CDR1 MNHEY, CDR2 SVGAGI. Trimming removed 5 bases at V and 7 bases at J, with 11 bases between. The CDR3 is 13 amino acids.

This rearrangement joins TRBV9 to TRBJ1-1, with 7 bases fitting TRBD1. CDR3 size: 17 residues. From germline, CDR1 is SGDLS and CDR2 YYNGEE. Trimming removed 4 bases from V and 0 bases from J; junction bases left unmatched: 12. This CDR3 is CASSLTGEMFMNTEAFF. In nucleotides, the CDR3 is TGTGCCAGCAGCCTAACAGGGGAAATGTTCATGAACACTGAAGCTTTCTTT.